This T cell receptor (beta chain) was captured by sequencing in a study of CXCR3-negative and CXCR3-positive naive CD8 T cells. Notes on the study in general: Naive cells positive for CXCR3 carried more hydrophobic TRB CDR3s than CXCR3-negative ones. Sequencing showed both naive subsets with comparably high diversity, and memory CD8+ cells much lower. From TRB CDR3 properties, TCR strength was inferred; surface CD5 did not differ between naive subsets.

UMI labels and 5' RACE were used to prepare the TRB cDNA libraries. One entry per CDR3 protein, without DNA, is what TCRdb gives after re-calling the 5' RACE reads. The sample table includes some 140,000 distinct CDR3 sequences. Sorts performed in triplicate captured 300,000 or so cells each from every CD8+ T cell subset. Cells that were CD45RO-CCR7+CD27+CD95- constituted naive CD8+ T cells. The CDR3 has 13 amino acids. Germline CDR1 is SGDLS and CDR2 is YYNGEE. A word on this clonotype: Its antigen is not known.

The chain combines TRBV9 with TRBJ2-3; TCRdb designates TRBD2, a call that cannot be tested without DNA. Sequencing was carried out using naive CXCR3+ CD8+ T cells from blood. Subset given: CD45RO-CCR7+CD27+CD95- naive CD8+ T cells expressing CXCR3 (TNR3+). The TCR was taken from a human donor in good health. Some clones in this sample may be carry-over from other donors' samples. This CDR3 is CASSVEEVETQYF.